The entry below gives a single TCR beta chain sequence along with its context. This entry comes from a study of blood T cell repertoires in COVID-19. Study as a whole: COVID-19 samples from acute and convalescent phases originated in the United States, Italy and Spain.

Assay used: immunoSEQ multiplex PCR; TCRdb lists only in-frame clones, some missing. The table includes fewer than 250,000 clones, about 80% detected once. CDR3 length: 14 amino acids. Germline trimming cut 3 bases from V and 2 bases from J; bases unmatched to any gene: 6. Germline CDR1 reads GTSNPN; CDR2 reads SVGIG (reference sequence). This sequence was found in a woman aged 45-59 years with acute or convalescent COVID-19. This chain joins TRBV30 and TRBJ2-5; the match to TRBD1 covers 7 bases. The sequenced material came from peripheral blood. The CDR3: CAWRTPGQQETQYF. CDR3 coding DNA: TGTGCCTGGAGAACGCCGGGACAGCAAGAGACCCAGTACTTC.